This T cell receptor beta chain is from a study of breast tumors, draining lymph nodes, adjacent tissues. This CDR3 has 16 residues. Germline V gene data show CDR1 as SGHAT and CDR2 as FQNNGV. The V gene end was trimmed by 6 bases and the J gene end by 2 bases; junction bases not matched to a gene: 9. Breast cancer patients provided tissue from their axillary draining lymph nodes. This clonotype was picked up many times. The antigen is undetermined. Each CDR3 protein gets one entry after TCRdb re-called the multiplex PCR reads with MiXCR. The sample consists of about 130,000 distinct CDR3 sequences, 21% of them appearing once. Study-wide points: That most tumor T cells come from lymph nodes remained unproven. Compared with lymph nodes, tumors were less diverse; compared with nontumor tissue, more. Luminal-like breast cancer showed significantly higher tumor–nontumor repertoire similarity than basal-like.

This clonotype originated in a female donor with breast cancer. Some clones in this sample may be carry-over from other donors' samples. Sequencing input: axillary lymph node tissue. The chain links TRBV11-2 to TRBJ2-3, with 9 bases matching TRBD2. The CDR3 DNA is TGTGCCAGCAGGCAGGCTAGCGGGACATCCACAGATACGCAGTATTTT. Amino acids: CASRQASGTSTDTQYF.